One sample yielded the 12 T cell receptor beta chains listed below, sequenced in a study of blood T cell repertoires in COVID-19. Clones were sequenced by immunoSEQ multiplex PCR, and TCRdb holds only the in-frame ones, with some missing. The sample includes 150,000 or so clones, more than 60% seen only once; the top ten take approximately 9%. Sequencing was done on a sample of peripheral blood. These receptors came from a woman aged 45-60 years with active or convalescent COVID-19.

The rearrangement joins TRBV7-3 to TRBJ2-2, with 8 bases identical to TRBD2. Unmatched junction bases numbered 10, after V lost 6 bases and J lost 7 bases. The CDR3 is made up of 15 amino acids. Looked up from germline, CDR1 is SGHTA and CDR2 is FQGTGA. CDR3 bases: TGTGCCAGCAGTCCGGCCCGGGGGGGCAACGGGGAGCTGTTTTTT. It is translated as CASSPARGGNGELFF.

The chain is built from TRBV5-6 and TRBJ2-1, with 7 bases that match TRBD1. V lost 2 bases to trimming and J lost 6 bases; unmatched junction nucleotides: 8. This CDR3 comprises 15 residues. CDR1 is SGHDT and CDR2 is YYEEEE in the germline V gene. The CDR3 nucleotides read TGTGCCAGCAGCTTCCGACAGGGCGTGATCAATGAGCAGTTCTTC. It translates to CASSFRQGVINEQFF.

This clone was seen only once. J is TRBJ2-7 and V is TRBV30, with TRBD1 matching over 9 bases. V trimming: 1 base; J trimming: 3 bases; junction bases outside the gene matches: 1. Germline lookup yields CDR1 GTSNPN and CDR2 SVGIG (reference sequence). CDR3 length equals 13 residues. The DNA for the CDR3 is TGTGCCTGGAGTGGGGACAGGGTCTACGAGCAGTACTTC. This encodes CAWSGDRVYEQYF.

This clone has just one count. CDR3 nucleotides: TGCAGCGTTGAAGGGAGGGGTCGAACTGAAGCTTTCTTT. The encoded protein is CSVEGRGRTEAFF. The chain is built from TRBV29-1 and TRBJ1-1, with D possibly matching TRBD1 (5 bases). The V gene's germline CDR1 is SQVTM and CDR2 ANQGSEA. V lost 1 base to trimming and J lost 5 bases, with 11 bases between them. This CDR3 is built from 13 residues.

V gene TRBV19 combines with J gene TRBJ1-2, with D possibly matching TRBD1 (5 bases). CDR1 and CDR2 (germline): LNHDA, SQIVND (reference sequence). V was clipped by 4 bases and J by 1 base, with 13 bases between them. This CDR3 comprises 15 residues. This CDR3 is CASSTTGDLNYGYTF. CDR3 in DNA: TGTGCCAGTAGTACCACAGGAGACCTTAACTATGGCTACACCTTC.

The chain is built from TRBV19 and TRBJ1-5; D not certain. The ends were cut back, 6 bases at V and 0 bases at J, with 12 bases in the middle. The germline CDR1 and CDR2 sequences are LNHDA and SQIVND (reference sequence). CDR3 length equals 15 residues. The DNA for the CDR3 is TGTGCCAGTAGGGTGACACTTTATAGCAATCAGCCCCAGCATTTT. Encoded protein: CASRVTLYSNQPQHF.

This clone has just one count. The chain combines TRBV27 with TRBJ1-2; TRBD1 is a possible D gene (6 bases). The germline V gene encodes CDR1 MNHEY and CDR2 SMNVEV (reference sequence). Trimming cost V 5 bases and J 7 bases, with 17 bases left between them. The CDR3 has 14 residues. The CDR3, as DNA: TGTGCCAGCAGTCCCGCCGCCCAGGGGTCTGGCTACACCTTC. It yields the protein CASSPAAQGSGYTF.

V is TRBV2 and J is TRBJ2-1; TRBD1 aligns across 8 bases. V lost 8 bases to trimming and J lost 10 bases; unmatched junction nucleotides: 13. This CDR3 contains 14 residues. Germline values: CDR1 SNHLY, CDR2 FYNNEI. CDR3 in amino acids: CASDRVRGLSEQFF. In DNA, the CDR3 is TGTGCCAGCGACCGGGTCAGGGGGCTTTCGGAGCAGTTCTTC.

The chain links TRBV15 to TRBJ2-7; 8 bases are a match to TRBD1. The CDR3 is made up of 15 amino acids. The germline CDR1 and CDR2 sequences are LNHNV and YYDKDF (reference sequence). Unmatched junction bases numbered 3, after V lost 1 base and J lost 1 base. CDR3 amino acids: CATSRGTGLSYEQYF. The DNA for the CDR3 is TGTGCCACCAGCAGAGGGACAGGGCTATCCTACGAGCAGTACTTC.

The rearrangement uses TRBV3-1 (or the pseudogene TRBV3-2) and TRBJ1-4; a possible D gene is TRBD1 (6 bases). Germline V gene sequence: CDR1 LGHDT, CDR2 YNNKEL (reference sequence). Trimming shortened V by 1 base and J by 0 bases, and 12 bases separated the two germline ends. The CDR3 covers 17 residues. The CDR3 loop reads CASSQAPTGPTNEKLFF. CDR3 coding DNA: TGTGCCAGCAGCCAAGCTCCGACAGGCCCAACTAATGAAAAACTGTTTTTT.

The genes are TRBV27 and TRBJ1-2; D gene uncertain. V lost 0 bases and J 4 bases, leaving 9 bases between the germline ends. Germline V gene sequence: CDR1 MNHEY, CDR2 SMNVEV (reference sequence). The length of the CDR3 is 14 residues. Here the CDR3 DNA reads TGTGCCAGCAGTTTATCGGCGTACAGCTATGGCTACACCTTC. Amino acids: CASSLSAYSYGYTF.

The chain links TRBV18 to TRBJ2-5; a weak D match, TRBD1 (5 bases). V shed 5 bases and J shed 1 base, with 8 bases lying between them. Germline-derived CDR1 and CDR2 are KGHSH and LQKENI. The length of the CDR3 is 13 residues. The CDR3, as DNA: TGTGCCAGCTCAGACAGTTTCCAAGAGACCCAGTACTTC. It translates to CASSDSFQETQYF. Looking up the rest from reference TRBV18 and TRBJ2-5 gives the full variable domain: NAGVMQNPRHLVRRRGQEARLRCSPMKGHSHVYWYRQLPEEGLKFMVYLQKENIIDESGMPKERFSAEFPKEGPSILRIQQVVRGDSAAYFCASSDSFQETQYFGPGTRLLVL.